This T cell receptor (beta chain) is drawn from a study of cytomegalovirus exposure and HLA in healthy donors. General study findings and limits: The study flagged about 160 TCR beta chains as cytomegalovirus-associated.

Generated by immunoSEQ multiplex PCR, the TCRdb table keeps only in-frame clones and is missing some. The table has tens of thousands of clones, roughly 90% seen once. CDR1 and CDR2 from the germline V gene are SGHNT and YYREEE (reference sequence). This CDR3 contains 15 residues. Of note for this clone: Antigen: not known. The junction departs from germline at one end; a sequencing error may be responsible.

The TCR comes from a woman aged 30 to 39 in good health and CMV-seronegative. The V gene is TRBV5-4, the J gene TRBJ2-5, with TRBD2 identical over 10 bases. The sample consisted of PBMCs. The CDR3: CASSFKSGRGETQYF. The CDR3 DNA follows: TGTGCCAGCAGCTTCAAGAGCGGGAGGGGGGAGACCCAATACTTC.